The 13 T cell receptor beta chains listed next were all sequenced from one sample in a study of shared clonotypes between healthy human individuals. Sequencing was performed with immunoSEQ multiplex PCR; in TCRdb, only in-frame clones are kept and a portion is missing. The table lists 600,000 to 700,000 clones, 60% to 75% of them singletons, with around 2% in the top ten. The source material was memory CD4+ T cells sorted from blood. Stated subset: CD45RA-negative fraction. The receptors derive from a woman between 25 and 40 years old in good health.

The rearrangement joins TRBV2 to TRBJ2-4, with D unresolved. Trimming removed 3 bases at V and 5 bases at J, with 8 bases between. The CDR3 has 13 amino acids. The V gene's germline CDR1 is SNHLY and CDR2 FYNNEI. The CDR3 DNA follows: TGTGCCAGCAGTGAGTACCCAGAAAACATTCAGTACTTC. Its protein product is CASSEYPENIQYF.

The gene calls are TRBV16 and TRBJ2-7, with D possibly being TRBD2 (5 bases). In germline, CDR1 is KGHSY, CDR2 FQNENV. Trimming cost V 8 bases and J 2 bases, with 13 bases left between them. The CDR3 spans 13 residues. The CDR3 region is CASGPGGPYEQYF. The DNA for the CDR3 is TGTGCCAGCGGACCGGGCGGGCCCTACGAGCAGTACTTC.

In this sample, this clone turned up many times. V and J are TRBV6-5 and TRBJ2-7, with TRBD1 matching over 11 bases. The CDR3 spans 14 residues. Germline V gene sequence: CDR1 MNHEY, CDR2 SVGAGI. Trimming took 6 bases from V and 2 from J; bases not matched to a gene: 3. The CDR3 loop is CASRRDRGAYEQYF. In DNA form, the CDR3 reads TGTGCCAGCAGGCGGGACAGGGGGGCCTACGAGCAGTACTTC.

The V call is TRBV28, the J call TRBJ1-5, with 7 positions matching TRBD1. Per germline, CDR1 MDHEN and CDR2 SYDVKM. CDR3 length equals 15 residues. J gave up 6 bases and V 4 bases, and 9 bases lay outside the gene matches. The CDR3 region is CASSSGGEGVQPQHF. The DNA of the CDR3 is TGTGCCAGCAGTTCAGGGGGTGAGGGGGTTCAGCCCCAGCATTTT. Looking up the rest from reference TRBV28 and TRBJ1-5 gives the full variable domain: DVKVTQSSRYLVKRTGEKVFLECVQDMDHENMFWYRQDPGLGLRLIYFSYDVKMKEKGDIPEGYSVSREKKERFSLILESASTNQTSMYLCASSSGGEGVQPQHFGDGTRLSIL.

This clone was observed a handful of times. The J gene is TRBJ1-2, the V gene TRBV9; 9 bases match TRBD1. The CDR3 is 17 residues long. J lost 2 bases, V lost 4 bases, and 12 bases had no gene match. Germline CDR1 reads SGDLS; CDR2 reads YYNGEE. CDR3 DNA: TGTGCCAGCAGCCCCGGCGGGGGACAGGGATTAAACTATGGCTACACCTTC. Translation: CASSPGGGQGLNYGYTF.

This sequence joins TRBV6-5 and TRBJ2-3; the D is unclear. The V and J ends lost 2 bases and 6 bases respectively, with 15 bases between them. The CDR3 loop spans 15 amino acids. Germline assignment: CDR1 MNHEY and CDR2 SVGAGI. The DNA for the CDR3 is TGTGCCAGCAGTTACGATTGGCAGTATCTGGATACGCAGTATTTT. Its protein is CASSYDWQYLDTQYF.

V usage is TRBV29-1 and J usage is TRBJ1-1, with a possible D match to TRBD1 (6 bases). Trimming took off 5 bases at V and 1 base at J, with 11 bases between the two ends. The CDR3 totals 13 residues. The germline V gene encodes CDR1 SQVTM and CDR2 ANQGSEA. The CDR3 region has the DNA TGCAGCGTTTACAGGGCGGCGAACACTGAAGCTTTCTTT. Its protein is CSVYRAANTEAFF. The complete variable domain, with remaining parts taken from reference TRBV29-1 and TRBJ1-1, reads SAVISQKPSRDICQRGTSLTIQCQVDSQVTMMFWYRQQPGQSLTLIATANQGSEATYESGFVIDKFPISRPNLTFSTLTVSNMSPEDSSIYLCSVYRAANTEAFFGQGTRLTVV.

The chain has TRBV5-6 and TRBJ2-1, with D maybe TRBD1 (6 bases). CDR1 and CDR2 (germline): SGHDT, YYEEEE. V shed 3 bases and J shed 0 bases, with 19 bases lying between them. This CDR3 spans 18 amino acids. The CDR3 region has the DNA TGTGCCAGCAGCTCGGAAAGGGGGAGTTATAGCTCCTACAATGAGCAGTTCTTC. Translation gives CASSSERGSYSSYNEQFF.

The chain recombines TRBV10-2 with TRBJ2-2, with TRBD2 matching over 10 bases. The CDR3 loop spans 16 amino acids. The V gene end was trimmed by 6 bases and the J gene end by 0 bases; junction bases not matched to a gene: 4. Germline V gives CDR1 WSHSY, CDR2 SAAADI. CDR3 nucleotides: TGCGCCAGCAGAGTTAGCGGGAGGACGAACACCGGGGAGCTGTTTTTT. Translation gives CASRVSGRTNTGELFF.

The chain uses TRBV6-1 and TRBJ2-3; D is unclear. CDR1 and CDR2 (germline): MNHNS, SASEGT. CDR3 length: 14 residues. V shed 3 bases and J shed 5 bases, with 12 bases lying between them. The CDR3 region is CASSDRTLVDTQYF. The CDR3 DNA follows: TGTGCCAGCAGTGACCGGACCTTAGTAGATACGCAGTATTTT.

This chain uses TRBV28 with TRBJ2-7; no reliable D call. V lost 4 bases and J 0 bases, leaving 16 bases between the germline ends. Germline loops: CDR1 MDHEN, CDR2 SYDVKM. The CDR3 runs to 16 residues. The CDR3 coding sequence is TGTGCCAGCAGTTCTCCGGTGGCTCCTAGCTCCTACGAGCAGTACTTC. Amino acid sequence: CASSSPVAPSSYEQYF.

The rearrangement links TRBV5-5 to TRBJ1-5; D is undetermined. V was shortened by 2 bases and J by 7 bases, with 10 bases between the two germline ends. CDR3 length: 13 amino acids. In germline, CDR1 is SGHKS, CDR2 YYEKEE (reference sequence). The CDR3 loop is CASSFGGPQPQHF. The CDR3 DNA sequence: TGTGCCAGCAGCTTTGGAGGTCCACAGCCCCAGCATTTT.

As for this clone: At the DNA level, this CDR3 is encoded by other sequences in the same sample as well. The V gene is TRBV14, the J gene TRBJ2-7, with D perhaps being TRBD1 or TRBD2 (5 bases each). V shed 1 base and J shed 2 bases, with 6 bases lying between them. Germline V lookup: CDR1 SGHDN, CDR2 FVKESK. The CDR3 runs 13 residues. CDR3 in DNA: TGTGCCAGCAGCCAAGGGGGGACCTACGAGCAGTACTTC. As protein: CASSQGGTYEQYF. The full variable domain, its missing parts supplied by reference TRBV14 and TRBJ2-7, is EAGVTQFPSHSVIEKGQTVTLRCDPISGHDNLYWYRRVMGKEIKFLLHFVKESKQDESGMPNNRFLAERTGGTYSTLKVQPAELEDSGVYFCASSQGGTYEQYFGPGTRLTVT.